This TCR beta chain was identified in a study of blood T cell repertoires in COVID-19 (dated by TCRdb to 2019 to 2021). Background on the whole study: Samples from collaborators originated in the United States, Italy and Spain and spanned both the acute and convalescent phases of COVID-19. The material from the prospective study consisted of cDNA or gDNA derived from T cells, B-cell-depleted T cells, or PBMCs. Subjects who had been exposed to COVID-19, were actively infected with it, or had recovered from it provided the deeply sampled blood TCRbeta repertoires that made up the dataset. The repertoires were released in a freely available public database intended as a resource for research on the immune response to SARS-CoV-2. The samples were drawn from the first 160 participants of the ongoing ImmuneRACE study and from 1,254 subjects provided by 6 global collaborators. Sample metadata almost always included a de-identified subject ID, COVID-19 status, age in years and sex. Where HLA class I and class II types were available, the types were taken from metadata supplied by the sample provider, not from assay-based typing.

In regard to this clone: The clone's antigen remains unknown. No base quality information exists; no much larger clone differs at one position.

Beyond this particular receptor, the publication reports: The quantity of clinical and demographic metadata differed by source and by participant and was supplied without curation.

TCRbeta CDR3 regions were amplified from genomic DNA using the immunoSEQ Assay, a bias-controlled multiplex PCR. The authors' analysis ran thus. Nucleated cell counts per sample were estimated from amplification of reference gene primers within the assay. To quantify the absolute abundance of each unique TCRbeta CDR3 rearrangement, sequence reads were collapsed and filtered. For each sample, productive Simpson clonality was calculated as the square root of Simpson's diversity index over productive rearrangements. This is the immuneACCESS table as TCRdb keeps it, with only in-frame sequences that have V and J called. A part of the clones is gone; compared with another copy, unresolved V genes explain less than half, and the rest is unexplained. Clone size and V and J calls were adopted from that table, with D and trimming inferred from the DNA. The table for this sample lists around 260,000 clones; around 90% of them were counted only once. The ten largest clonotypes hold 0.94% of the sample.

Samples from volunteer blood donors who had recovered from COVID-19 were contributed by a second Seattle source. Whole blood was collected in K2EDTA tubes by collaborating institutions according to the institutions' own protocols. For TCRbeta analysis, collaborators shipped samples in one of three forms: frozen whole blood, isolated PBMCs, or DNA extracted from either of those sample types. V drops 0 bases and J drops 10 bases, leaving 15 bases in between. CDR3 length: 15 amino acids, cysteine to phenylalanine. This entry keeps only the CDR3 DNA: 45 bases, framed from base 1. CDR1 and CDR2, per the germline V gene (reference sequence), are SEHNR and FQNEAQ.

The chain uses TRBV7-9 and TRBJ2-2, with TRBD1 as a weak D call on 5 bases. Sequencing was performed on peripheral blood. The sequence was obtained from a woman aged 40 to 55 who had recovered from COVID-19. The CDR3 here reads CASSLAGRESAELFF. The sequenced DNA is TGTGCCAGCAGCTTAGCCGGCAGGGAAAGTGCGGAGCTGTTTTTT.